These T cell receptor beta chains were read from a single sample in a study of blood T cell repertoires in COVID-19. Some clones are missing from TCRdb's copy, which holds only in-frame ones; the method was immunoSEQ multiplex PCR. In the table there are about 280,000 clones, 80% to 85% of which are singletons. Sequences were obtained from PBMCs or T cells enriched from blood (not recorded which). These TCRs come from a man between 35 and 55 years old who had been exposed to COVID-19. Both conserved end residues are trimmed from each CDR3. The D gene is left open where the match is weak.

D | J | V | CDR3
TRBD2 | TRBJ2-2 | TRBV2 | ASLGQVQRESAGELF
- | TRBJ2-3 | TRBV6-1 | ASSEGFWTARRRTDTQY
- | TRBJ1-3 | TRBV18 | ASSPRGTSGNTIY
- | TRBJ2-7 | TRBV10-1 | ASSAGAYEQY
- | TRBJ2-7 | TRBV30 | AWSLTYEQY
- | TRBJ1-1 | TRBV5-1 | ASSFMVRAGDTEAF
TRBD2 | TRBJ2-7 | TRBV9 | ASSVGGTNSYEQY
TRBD1 | TRBJ1-5 | TRBV19 | ASSRTGAVSNQPQH
- | TRBJ1-1 | TRBV3-1/TRBV3-2 | ASSQVQGGTEAF
TRBD1 | TRBJ1-5 | TRBV25-1 | ASSDTGVLNQPQH
- | TRBJ1-1 | TRBV18 | ASSPQEVTGEAF
- | TRBJ2-1 | TRBV11-1 | ASSLWTDRSYNEQF
- | TRBJ2-1 | TRBV9 | ASSVADEQF
TRBD2 | TRBJ2-4 | TRBV7-3 | ASSSPGGGGDIQY
TRBD2 | TRBJ2-1 | TRBV4-2 | ASSQGPAAGAGWNEQF
- | TRBJ2-3 | TRBV11-3 | ASSSMGDSTDTQY
- | TRBJ1-1 | TRBV6-5 | ASTPRQSGSIGAF
- | TRBJ2-7 | TRBV5-1 | ASSLRQASDEQY
TRBD1 | TRBJ2-3 | TRBV9 | ASSPRTGGLSTDTQY
TRBD1 | TRBJ2-7 | TRBV19 | ARPGTGEVEQY
- | TRBJ1-6 | TRBV18 | ASSPNGGGDSPLH
- | TRBJ1-6 | TRBV19 | ASLRGWNSPLH
- | TRBJ2-1 | TRBV6-6 | ASSLQPPSGPYNEQF
TRBD1 | TRBJ1-2 | TRBV12-5 | ASGPDRGYYGYT
- | TRBJ2-5 | TRBV21-1 | ASSKKGVSGRATGKETQY
TRBD1 | TRBJ2-7 | TRBV24-1 | ATSDRWGQSF
- | TRBJ2-3 | TRBV29-1 | SVVERPSTDTQY
- | TRBJ2-7 | TRBV9 | ASSVAGDNYEQY
TRBD1 | TRBJ1-2 | TRBV5-5 | ASSWGQGRENGYT
TRBD2 | TRBJ2-1 | TRBV3-1/TRBV3-2 | ASSHRTSGRVSGNEQF
- | TRBJ2-3 | TRBV27 | ASSFWRLTDTQY
- | TRBJ2-1 | TRBV25-1 | ASSEGVPTGYNEQF
TRBD1 | TRBJ2-2 | TRBV27 | ASSPPRGRAGELF
- | TRBJ2-6 | TRBV5-5 | ASSLSGMAGANVLT
- | TRBJ2-5 | TRBV7-9 | ASSFSEQETQY
TRBD2 | TRBJ2-3 | TRBV30 | AWSVGGGTDTQY
- | TRBJ1-5 | TRBV2 | ASSETSSNQPQH
- | TRBJ2-1 | TRBV1 | TSSQVCAYSYNEQF
TRBD2 | TRBJ2-2 | TRBV5-4 | ASSLAVTGELF
TRBD1 | TRBJ1-1 | TRBV7-8 | ASSLGTGNTEAF
- | TRBJ2-6 | TRBV27 | ASSFGLLDTGANVLT
TRBD1 | TRBJ1-2 | TRBV6-6 | ASRARQGGVYGYT
- | TRBJ1-6 | TRBV10-2 | ASSESGAGSPLH
TRBD1 | TRBJ1-6 | TRBV5-3 | ARSPDREYNSPLH
- | TRBJ1-5 | TRBV7-2 | ASSLGLQGQPQH
TRBD1 | TRBJ1-6 | TRBV2 | ASTTGEENSPLH
TRBD2 | TRBJ2-1 | TRBV10-3 | AISGGTRYIGGNEQF
TRBD2 | TRBJ2-3 | TRBV19 | ASRKSSGSSDTQY